One and the same sample provided the 2 T cell receptor beta chains below, sequenced in a study of blood T cell repertoires in COVID-19. Clones were sequenced by immunoSEQ multiplex PCR, and TCRdb holds only the in-frame ones, with some missing. The table includes under 150,000 clones, approximately 86% detected once. Sequenced input: PBMCs or T cells enriched from blood (not recorded which). The receptor source for this set is a woman between 45 and 65 years old who had recovered from COVID-19.

This clone occurred once. The chain has TRBV6-5 and TRBJ1-3, with 8 bases that match TRBD1. Looked up from germline, CDR1 is MNHEY and CDR2 is SVGAGI. Germline trimming cut 7 bases from V and 4 bases from J; bases unmatched to any gene: 6. The length of the CDR3 is 14 residues. In nucleotides, the CDR3 is TGTGCCAGCAACCCGACAGGGGACGGAAACACCATATATTTT. Protein product: CASNPTGDGNTIYF.

The chain has TRBV20-1 and TRBJ2-2, with 8 bases fitting TRBD2. The CDR3 is 16 amino acids. The germline V gene encodes CDR1 DFQATT and CDR2 SNEGSKA (reference sequence). Trimming removed 3 bases from V and 6 bases from J; junction bases left unmatched: 12. The CDR3 region has the DNA TGCAGTGCTAGTGAGAACGGGGGGGCCTCCGCCGGGGAGCTGTTTTTT. Translation gives CSASENGGASAGELFF.